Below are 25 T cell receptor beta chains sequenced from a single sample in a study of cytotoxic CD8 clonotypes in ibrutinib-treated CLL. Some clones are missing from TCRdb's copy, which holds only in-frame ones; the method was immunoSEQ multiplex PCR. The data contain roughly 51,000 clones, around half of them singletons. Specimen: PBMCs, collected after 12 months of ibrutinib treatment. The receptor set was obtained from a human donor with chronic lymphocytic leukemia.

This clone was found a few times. The CDR3 coding sequence is TGCGCCAGCAGCGCGGGGGGTAAGGTTGAAGCTTTCTTT. It encodes CASSAGGKVEAFF. J is TRBJ1-1 and V is TRBV5-1; weak D call: TRBD1 (5 bases). The CDR3 is 13 residues long. The ends were cut back, 4 bases at V and 7 bases at J, with 14 bases in the middle. CDR1 and CDR2 from the germline V gene are SGHRS and YFSETQ.

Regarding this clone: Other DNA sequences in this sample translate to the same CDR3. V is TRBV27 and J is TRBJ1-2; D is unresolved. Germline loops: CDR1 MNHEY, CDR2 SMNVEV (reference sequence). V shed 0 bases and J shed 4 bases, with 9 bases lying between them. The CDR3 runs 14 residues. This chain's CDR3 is CASSLSDRGYGYTF. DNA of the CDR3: TGTGCCAGCAGTTTATCGGACCGGGGCTATGGCTACACCTTC.

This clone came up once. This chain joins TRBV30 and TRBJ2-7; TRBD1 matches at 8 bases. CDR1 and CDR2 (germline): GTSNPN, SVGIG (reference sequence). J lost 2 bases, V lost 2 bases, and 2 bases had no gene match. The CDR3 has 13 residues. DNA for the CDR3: TGTGCCTGGAGTCAGACAGGGGCCTACGAGCAGTACTTC. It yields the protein CAWSQTGAYEQYF.

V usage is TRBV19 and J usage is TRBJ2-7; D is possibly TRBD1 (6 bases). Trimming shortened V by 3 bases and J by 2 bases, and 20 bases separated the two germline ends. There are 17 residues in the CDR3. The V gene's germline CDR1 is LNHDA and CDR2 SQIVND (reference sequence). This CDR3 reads CASSILLSQGRPYEQYF. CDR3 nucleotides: TGTGCCAGTAGTATCTTGCTTAGTCAGGGGCGGCCCTACGAGCAGTACTTC.

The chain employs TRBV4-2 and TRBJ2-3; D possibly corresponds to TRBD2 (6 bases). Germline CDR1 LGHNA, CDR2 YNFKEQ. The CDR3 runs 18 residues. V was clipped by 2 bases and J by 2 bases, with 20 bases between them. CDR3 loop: CASSQNAGLTGNTDTQYF. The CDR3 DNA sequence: TGTGCCAGCAGCCAAAATGCGGGACTTACAGGAAACACAGATACGCAGTATTTT.

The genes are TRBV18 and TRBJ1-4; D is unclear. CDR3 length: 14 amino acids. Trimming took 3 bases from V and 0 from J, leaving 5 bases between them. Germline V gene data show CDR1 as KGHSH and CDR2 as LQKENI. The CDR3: CASSPAATNEKLFF. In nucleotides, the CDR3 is TGTGCCAGCTCACCGGCGGCAACTAATGAAAAACTGTTTTTT.

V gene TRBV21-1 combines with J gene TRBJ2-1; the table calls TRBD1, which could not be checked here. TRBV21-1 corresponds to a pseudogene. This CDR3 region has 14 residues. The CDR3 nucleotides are TGTGCCAGCAGCAAAGGACAGGGGGCTCGGGAGCAGTTCTTC. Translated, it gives CASSKGQGAREQFF.

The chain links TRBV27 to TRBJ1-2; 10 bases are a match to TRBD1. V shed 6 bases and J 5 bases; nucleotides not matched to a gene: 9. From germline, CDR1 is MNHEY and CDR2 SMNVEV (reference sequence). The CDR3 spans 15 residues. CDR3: CASSRSGTGAYGYTF. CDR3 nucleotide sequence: TGTGCCAGCAGCAGATCCGGGACAGGGGCTTATGGCTACACCTTC.

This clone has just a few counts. The CDR3 DNA is TGTGCCAGCAGCCCGAACAGGGGAGGAAACACCATATATTTT. This sequence encodes CASSPNRGGNTIYF. The rearrangement joins TRBV4-2 to TRBJ1-3; 7 nucleotides line up with TRBD1. The CDR3 runs to 14 residues. Germline loops: CDR1 LGHNA, CDR2 YNFKEQ. J lost 4 bases, V lost 4 bases, and 4 bases had no gene match.

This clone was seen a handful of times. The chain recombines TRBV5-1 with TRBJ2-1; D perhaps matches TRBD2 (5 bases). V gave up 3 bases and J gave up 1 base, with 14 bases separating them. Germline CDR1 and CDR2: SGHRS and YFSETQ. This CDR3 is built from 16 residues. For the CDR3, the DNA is TGCGCCAGCAGCTCTCAAGAGGGAGCGTCCTACAATGAGCAGTTCTTC. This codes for CASSSQEGASYNEQFF.

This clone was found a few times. The CDR3 DNA reads as TGTGCCATCAGTGAGTCGGCGGGGGCTAACTATGGCTACACCTTC. It codes for CAISESAGANYGYTF. V and J are TRBV10-3 and TRBJ1-2, with D tentatively TRBD1 (5 bases). Germline V gene data show CDR1 as ENHRY and CDR2 as SYGVKD. Deletions cut 0 bases from V and 0 bases from J, with 8 bases between. The CDR3 runs 15 residues.

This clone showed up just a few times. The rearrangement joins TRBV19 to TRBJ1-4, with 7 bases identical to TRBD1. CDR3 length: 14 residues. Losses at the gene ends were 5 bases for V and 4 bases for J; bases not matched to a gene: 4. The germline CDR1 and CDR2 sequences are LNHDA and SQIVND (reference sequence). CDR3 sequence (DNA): TGTGCCAGTAGTCGGACAGGAGATAATGAAAAACTGTTTTTT. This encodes CASSRTGDNEKLFF.

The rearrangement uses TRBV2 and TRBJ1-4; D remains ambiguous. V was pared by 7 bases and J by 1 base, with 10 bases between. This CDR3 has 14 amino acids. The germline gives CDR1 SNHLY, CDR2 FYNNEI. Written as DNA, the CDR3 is TGTGCCAGCAATCGGGGAGGAACTAATGAAAAACTGTTTTTT. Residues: CASNRGGTNEKLFF. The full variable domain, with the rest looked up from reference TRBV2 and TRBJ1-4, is EPEVTQTPSHQVTQMGQEVILRCVPISNHLYFYWYRQILGQKVEFLVSFYNNEISEKSEIFDDQFSVERPDGSNFTLKIRSTKLEDSAMYFCASNRGGTNEKLFFGSGTQLSVL.

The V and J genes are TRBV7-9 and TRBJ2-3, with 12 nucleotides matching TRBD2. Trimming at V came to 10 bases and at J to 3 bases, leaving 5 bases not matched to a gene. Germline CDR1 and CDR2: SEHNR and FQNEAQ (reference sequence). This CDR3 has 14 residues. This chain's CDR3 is CAISGLAGTDTQYF. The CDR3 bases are TGTGCCATTTCCGGACTAGCGGGAACAGATACGCAGTATTTT.

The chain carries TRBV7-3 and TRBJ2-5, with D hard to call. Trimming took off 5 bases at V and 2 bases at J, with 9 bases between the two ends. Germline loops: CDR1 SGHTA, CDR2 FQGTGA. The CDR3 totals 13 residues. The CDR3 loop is CASSPWGQETQYF. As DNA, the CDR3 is TGTGCCAGCAGCCCCTGGGGACAAGAGACCCAGTACTTC.

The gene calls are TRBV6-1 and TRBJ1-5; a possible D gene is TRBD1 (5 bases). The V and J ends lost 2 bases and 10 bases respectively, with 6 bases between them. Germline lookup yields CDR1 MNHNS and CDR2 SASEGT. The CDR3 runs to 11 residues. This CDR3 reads CASSEWGPQHF. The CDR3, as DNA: TGTGCCAGCAGTGAATGGGGCCCCCAGCATTTT.

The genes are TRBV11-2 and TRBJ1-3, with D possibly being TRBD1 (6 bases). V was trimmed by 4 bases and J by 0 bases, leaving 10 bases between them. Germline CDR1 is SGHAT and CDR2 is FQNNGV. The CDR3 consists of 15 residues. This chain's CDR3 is CASSWRGDSGNTIYF. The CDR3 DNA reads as TGTGCCAGCAGCTGGAGGGGGGACTCTGGAAACACCATATATTTT.

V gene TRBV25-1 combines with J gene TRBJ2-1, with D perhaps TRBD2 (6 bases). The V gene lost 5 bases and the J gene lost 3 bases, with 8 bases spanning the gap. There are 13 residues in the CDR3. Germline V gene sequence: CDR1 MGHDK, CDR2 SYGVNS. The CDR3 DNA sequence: TGTGCCAGCAGTAGCGGGTACTACAATGAGCAGTTCTTC. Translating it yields CASSSGYYNEQFF.

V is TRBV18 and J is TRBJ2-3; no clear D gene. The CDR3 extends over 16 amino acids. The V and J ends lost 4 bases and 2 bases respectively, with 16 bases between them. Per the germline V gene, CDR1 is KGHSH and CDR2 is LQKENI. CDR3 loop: CASSLVGPGDTDTQYF. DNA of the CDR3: TGTGCCAGCTCACTTGTTGGGCCTGGGGACACAGATACGCAGTATTTT.

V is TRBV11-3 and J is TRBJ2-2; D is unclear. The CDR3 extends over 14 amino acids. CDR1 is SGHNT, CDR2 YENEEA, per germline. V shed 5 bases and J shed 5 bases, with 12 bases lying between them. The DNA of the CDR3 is TGTGCCAGCAGCATCGCGGTAGGAACCGGGGAGCTGTTTTTT. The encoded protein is CASSIAVGTGELFF.

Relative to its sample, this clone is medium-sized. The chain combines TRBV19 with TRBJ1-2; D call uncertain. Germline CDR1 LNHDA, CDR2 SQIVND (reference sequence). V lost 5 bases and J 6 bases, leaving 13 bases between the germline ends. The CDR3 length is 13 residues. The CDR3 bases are TGTGCCAGTAGTCCCGCGTCGTGGAATGGCTACACCTTC. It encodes CASSPASWNGYTF.

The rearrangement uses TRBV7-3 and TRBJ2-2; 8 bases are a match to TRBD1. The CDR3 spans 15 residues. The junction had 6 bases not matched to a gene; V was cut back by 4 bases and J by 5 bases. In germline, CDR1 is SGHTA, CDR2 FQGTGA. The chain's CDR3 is CASSSQGARTGELFF. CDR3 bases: TGTGCCAGCAGCTCGCAGGGGGCACGGACCGGGGAGCTGTTTTTT. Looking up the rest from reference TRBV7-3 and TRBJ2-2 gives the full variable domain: GAGVSQTPSNKVTEKGKYVELRCDPISGHTALYWYRQSLGQGPEFLIYFQGTGAADDSGLPNDRFFAVRPEGSVSTLKIQRTERGDSAVYLCASSSQGARTGELFFGEGSRLTVL.

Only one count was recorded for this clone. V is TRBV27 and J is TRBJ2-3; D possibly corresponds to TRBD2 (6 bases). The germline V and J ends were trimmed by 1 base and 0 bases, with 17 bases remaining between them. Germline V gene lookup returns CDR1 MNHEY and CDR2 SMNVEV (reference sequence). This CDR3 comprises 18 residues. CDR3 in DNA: TGTGCCAGCAGTTTATGGGGCGCGGGGAGTGGTAGCACAGATACGCAGTATTTT. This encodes CASSLWGAGSGSTDTQYF.

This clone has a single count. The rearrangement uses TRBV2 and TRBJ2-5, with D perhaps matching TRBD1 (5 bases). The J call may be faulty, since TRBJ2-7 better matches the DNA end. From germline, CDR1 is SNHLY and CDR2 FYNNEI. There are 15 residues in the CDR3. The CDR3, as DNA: TGTGCCAGCACGGTGGGGCAGCGAATCCCCTACGAGCAGTACTTC. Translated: CASTVGQRIPYEQYF.

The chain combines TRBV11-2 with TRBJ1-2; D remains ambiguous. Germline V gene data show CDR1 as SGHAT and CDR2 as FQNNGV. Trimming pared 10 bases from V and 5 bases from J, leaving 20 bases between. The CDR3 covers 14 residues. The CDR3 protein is CATKLMDMGYGYTF. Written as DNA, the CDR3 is TGTGCCACCAAGCTTATGGATATGGGGTATGGCTACACCTTC.